This TCR beta chain was recorded in a study of OX40 agonist ivuxolimab in advanced cancers. Study-wide results and limits: At 0.1 to 3.0 mg/kg and by week 6, clonal expansion occurred in CD4+ and CD8+ blood T cells.

As to this clone: What it binds is unknown.

The method was immunoSEQ multiplex PCR; TCRdb's version includes in-frame clones alone and lacks a portion of them. The repertoire consists of 60,000 to 65,000 clones, with more than 85% occurring once and the leading ten covering 9.5% to 15%. V dropped 2 bases and J dropped 5; count of bases not matched to a gene: 7. Germline V gives CDR1 SEHNR, CDR2 FQNEAQ (reference sequence). This CDR3 is 15 amino acids long. The specimen comprised CD4+ or CD8+ T cells sorted from blood, sampled in a trial of the OX40 agonist ivuxolimab. The receptor was isolated from an adult with an advanced solid tumor such as melanoma, head and neck, liver or kidney cancer. This chain links TRBV7-9 with TRBJ2-7; 9 bases are shared with TRBD1. The CDR3 is CASSLSDRQGDEQYF. The CDR3 DNA reads TGTGCCAGCAGCTTAAGTGACAGACAGGGGGACGAGCAGTACTTC.